These 32 T cell receptor beta chains originate from one sample sequenced in a study of response to subunit inactivated influenza vaccine. One entry per CDR3 protein, called by TCRdb with MiXCR from the RT-PCR reads. This table holds fewer than 250,000 distinct CDR3 sequences, approximately 15% found once. The sequenced sample was CD8+ T cells sorted from PBMCs, obtained roughly 5 days after vaccination. The source is a man in his fifties who received an inactivated influenza vaccine.

This clonotype has ten or more counts. V and J are TRBV4-2 and TRBJ2-7; D is possibly TRBD1 (6 bases). The CDR3 is made up of 16 amino acids. Trimming cost V 4 bases and J 3 bases, with 19 bases left between them. Germline CDR1 LGHNA, CDR2 YNFKEQ. This CDR3 reads CASSPYAEDSNYEQYF. The DNA of the CDR3 is TGTGCCAGCAGCCCATACGCGGAGGACAGCAACTACGAGCAGTACTTC.

The chain links TRBV4-3 to TRBJ1-2; D gene uncertain. The CDR3 has 14 residues. Trimming cost V 0 bases and J 10 bases, with 15 bases left between them. Germline CDR1 reads LGHNA; CDR2 reads YSLEER. The CDR3 sequence is CASSQDLVRQIYTF. DNA of the CDR3: TGCGCCAGCAGCCAAGATCTGGTTCGGCAAATCTACACCTTC.

This clonotype was observed at least ten times. CDR3 amino acids: CASSFDINTEAFF. In nucleotides, the CDR3 is TGTGCCAGCAGCTTTGACATCAACACTGAAGCTTTCTTT. The V call is TRBV5-5, the J call TRBJ1-1; the D is unclear. V dropped 2 bases and J dropped 2 bases, with 7 bases sitting between them. This CDR3 is built from 13 residues. Germline V gene data show CDR1 as SGHKS and CDR2 as YYEKEE (reference sequence).

The rearrangement links TRBV3-1 to TRBJ1-5; 7 bases are a match to TRBD1. CDR1 is LGHDT, CDR2 YNNKEL, per germline (reference sequence). V trimming: 4 bases; J trimming: 2 bases; junction bases outside the gene matches: 8. This CDR3 region has 16 residues. The CDR3 here is CASSRQQGCGNQPQHF. In DNA, the CDR3 is TGTGCCAGCAGCCGTCAACAGGGGTGCGGCAATCAGCCCCAGCATTTT. Combining the CDR3 with reference TRBV3-1 and TRBJ1-5 gives the whole variable domain DTAVSQTPKYLVTQMGNDKSIKCEQNLGHDTMYWYKQDSKKFLKIMFSYNNKELIINETVPNRFSPKSPDKAHLNLHINSLELGDSAVYFCASSRQQGCGNQPQHFGDGTRLSIL.

In its sample, this clonotype was seen a few times. The rearrangement joins TRBV6-5 to TRBJ2-1; 7 bases are shared with TRBD1. The CDR3 extends over 14 amino acids. Germline V gene data show CDR1 as MNHEY and CDR2 as SVGAGI. J was trimmed by 5 bases and V by 4 bases; bases with no gene match: 5. This CDR3 is CASSWGTGDNEQFF. CDR3 in DNA: TGTGCCAGCAGTTGGGGAACAGGGGACAATGAGCAGTTCTTC.

The chain employs TRBV27 and TRBJ2-7; either TRBD1 or TRBD2 may supply D (5 bases each). CDR1 and CDR2 from the germline V gene are MNHEY and SMNVEV (reference sequence). The V gene lost 1 base and the J gene lost 5 bases, with 12 bases spanning the gap. The CDR3 length is 14 residues. The CDR3, as DNA: TGTGCCAGCAGTTTATTGGGGGTAGCCCACGAGCAGTACTTC. Encoded protein: CASSLLGVAHEQYF.

The chain uses TRBV11-1 and TRBJ2-3, with 10 bases lining up with TRBD2. The CDR3 sequence is 18 residues long. CDR1 and CDR2 (germline): SGHAT, FQDESV (reference sequence). The junction had 16 bases not matched to a gene; V was cut back by 5 bases and J by 5 bases. The CDR3 DNA reads TGTGCCAGCAGCCCACAACTTGGAGCGGGAGGGTCTAAAGATACGCAGTATTTT. As protein: CASSPQLGAGGSKDTQYF. The full variable domain, with the rest looked up from reference TRBV11-1 and TRBJ2-3, is EAEVAQSPRYKITEKSQAVAFWCDPISGHATLYWYRQILGQGPELLVQFQDESVVDDSQLPKDRFSAERLKGVDSTLKIQPAELGDSAMYLCASSPQLGAGGSKDTQYFGPGTRLTVL.

The chain couples TRBV27 to TRBJ2-7, with a weak D call TRBD1 (5 bases). V dropped 5 bases and J dropped 7 bases, with 18 bases sitting between them. There are 14 residues in the CDR3. CDR1 and CDR2 (germline): MNHEY, SMNVEV (reference sequence). CDR3 nucleotide sequence: TGTGCCAGCAGTCCGACAGTCCGCCCCGGGGAGCAGTACTTC. It is translated as CASSPTVRPGEQYF.

This clonotype came up a few times. The CDR3 DNA reads TGTGCCAGCAGTCTCTCGACAGGGGCATGGGATGAGCAGTTCTTC. Translating gives CASSLSTGAWDEQFF. The chain uses TRBV27 and TRBJ2-1; 8 bases are shared with TRBD1. CDR1 MNHEY and CDR2 SMNVEV come from the germline V gene (reference sequence). The CDR3 runs to 15 residues. The ends lost 5 bases at V and 8 bases at J; junction bases unmatched: 11.

The genes are TRBV3-1 and TRBJ2-1, with TRBD2 identical over 7 bases. Germline CDR1 LGHDT, CDR2 YNNKEL (reference sequence). The CDR3 has 15 amino acids. With 0 bases clipped from V and 3 bases from J, the junction kept 2 bases outside the gene matches. CDR3 nucleotides: TGTGCCAGCAGCCAAGAGACGGGGGGCTACAATGAGCAGTTCTTC. Residues: CASSQETGGYNEQFF.

This clonotype came up many times. The rearrangement links TRBV7-2 to TRBJ2-5, with no clear D. Trimming left V 4 bases short and J 2 bases short, with 11 bases between. CDR3 size: 14 residues. Germline V gene data show CDR1 as SGHTA and CDR2 as FQGNSA. This chain's CDR3 is CASSSLERQETQYF. In DNA, the CDR3 is TGTGCCAGCAGCTCCCTAGAACGACAAGAGACCCAGTACTTC.

This clonotype was seen a few times. V usage is TRBV25-1 and J usage is TRBJ2-7; D may match TRBD1 or TRBD2 (6 bases each). The CDR3 covers 14 residues. The V end lost 3 bases, the J end lost 2 bases, and 11 bases lay between the germline ends. Germline V gene data show CDR1 as MGHDK and CDR2 as SYGVNS. As DNA, the CDR3 is TGTGCCAGCAGTGATAATAGGGGGGCCTACGAGCAGTACTTC. The encoded protein is CASSDNRGAYEQYF.

This clonotype was detected a few times. The V and J genes are TRBV19 and TRBJ2-1; no clear D. CDR1 and CDR2 (germline): LNHDA, SQIVND (reference sequence). This CDR3 region has 14 residues. Deletions cut 5 bases from V and 6 bases from J, with 14 bases between. The CDR3 region is CASSPELTANEQFF. DNA of the CDR3: TGTGCCAGTAGTCCCGAGCTCACGGCCAATGAGCAGTTCTTC.

This clonotype was detected only a few times. V gene TRBV29-1 combines with J gene TRBJ2-7; 7 positions match TRBD1. Germline V gene lookup returns CDR1 SQVTM and CDR2 ANQGSEA. Losses at the gene ends were 6 bases for V and 1 base for J; bases not matched to a gene: 6. The CDR3 length is 13 residues. The CDR3 here is CSVGQGESYEQYF. CDR3 coding DNA: TGCAGCGTCGGTCAGGGGGAATCCTACGAGCAGTACTTC.

This clonotype was detected many times. The V gene is TRBV5-1, the J gene TRBJ2-2, with D unclear. The CDR3 covers 15 residues. Trimming pared 4 bases from V and 6 bases from J, leaving 16 bases between. Germline V gene data show CDR1 as SGHRS and CDR2 as YFSETQ. The CDR3 DNA is TGCGCCAGCAGCACCCCCGGGCCCGAGCCCGGGGAGCTGTTTTTT. Translating it yields CASSTPGPEPGELFF.

This clonotype showed up just a few times. The chain couples TRBV19 to TRBJ2-7; no definite D call. The CDR3 runs to 14 residues. Germline assignment: CDR1 LNHDA and CDR2 SQIVND (reference sequence). Deletions cut 3 bases from V and 0 bases from J, with 9 bases between. In nucleotides, the CDR3 is TGTGCCAGTAGTATGGGCAGGAACTCCTACGAGCAGTACTTC. Translating it yields CASSMGRNSYEQYF.

This chain connects TRBV5-1 to TRBJ2-7; D gene ambiguous. V lost 5 bases and J 2 bases, leaving 20 bases between the germline ends. In germline, CDR1 is SGHRS, CDR2 YFSETQ. CDR3 length: 16 residues. In DNA, the CDR3 is TGCGCCAGCAGGAAAATTATCCGCCCCGGAACCTACGAGCAGTACTTC. The encoded protein is CASRKIIRPGTYEQYF.

V and J are TRBV4-1 and TRBJ1-4; D is ambiguous. This CDR3 region has 14 residues. V lost 5 bases and J lost 2, with 9 bases in between. Germline V gene data show CDR1 as MGHRA and CDR2 as YSYEKL. The CDR3 reads CASSREGTNEKLFF. CDR3 nucleotide sequence: TGCGCCAGCAGCAGGGAGGGCACTAATGAAAAACTGTTTTTT.

The chain uses TRBV15 and TRBJ2-1; unclear D gene. The CDR3 sequence is 13 residues long. V lost 1 base to trimming and J lost 5 bases, with 6 bases between them. Germline lookup yields CDR1 LNHNV and CDR2 YYDKDF (reference sequence). The CDR3 spells CATSRASHNEQFF. In nucleotides, the CDR3 is TGTGCCACCAGCAGAGCCTCTCACAATGAGCAGTTCTTC.

A few counts support this clonotype. V usage is TRBV4-1 and J usage is TRBJ2-2; no definite D call. V was clipped by 0 bases and J by 8 bases, with 7 bases between them. Germline CDR1 is MGHRA and CDR2 is YSYEKL. The CDR3 runs 13 residues. The CDR3 bases are TGCGCCAGCAGCCAAGATATAGGGGGGGAGCTGTTTTTT. This encodes CASSQDIGGELFF.

The chain carries TRBV7-9 and TRBJ1-4; possible D gene TRBD1, 5 bases. The CDR3 contains 15 residues. Trimming left V 5 bases short and J 12 bases short, with 22 bases between. Germline loops: CDR1 SEHNR, CDR2 FQNEAQ (reference sequence). The CDR3 sequence is CASSTTGTPDRELFF. The CDR3 DNA sequence: TGTGCCAGCAGCACTACCGGGACCCCCGATAGGGAACTGTTTTTT.

This clonotype has only a few counts. The chain couples TRBV24-1 to TRBJ1-5; D is undetermined. V was pared by 8 bases and J by 5 bases, with 9 bases between. Germline lookup yields CDR1 KGHDR and CDR2 SFDVKD. The CDR3 is 12 amino acids. The CDR3 loop reads CATISVHQPQHF. The CDR3 DNA reads as TGTGCCACCATAAGCGTGCATCAGCCCCAGCATTTT.

Only a few counts were recorded for this clonotype. This rearrangement joins TRBV7-9 to TRBJ1-2, with 7 positions matching TRBD1. Unmatched junction bases numbered 13, after V lost 5 bases and J lost 1 base. The CDR3 consists of 17 residues. Germline V CDR1 and CDR2: SEHNR, FQNEAQ (reference sequence). For the CDR3, the DNA is TGTGCCAGCAGCCTCCCGATGGGACAGACCTATAACTATGGCTACACCTTC. Translated, it gives CASSLPMGQTYNYGYTF.

The chain combines TRBV2 with TRBJ2-1; no clear D gene. The germline gives CDR1 SNHLY, CDR2 FYNNEI. The V and J ends lost 5 bases and 6 bases respectively, with 11 bases between them. This CDR3 is built from 13 residues. The CDR3 DNA reads as TGTGCCAGCAGTCCACCAGTCCGCAATGAGCAGTTCTTC. Its translation: CASSPPVRNEQFF.

V usage is TRBV7-8 and J usage is TRBJ2-3; TRBD2 aligns across 10 bases. The CDR3 contains 17 residues. Germline-derived CDR1 and CDR2 are SGHVS and FQNEAQ. The V gene end was trimmed by 7 bases and the J gene end by 6 bases; junction bases not matched to a gene: 16. The CDR3 DNA is TGTGCCAGCACCCCCTCGCGGGGAGCGGGAGGGCTCGATACGCAGTATTTT. It encodes CASTPSRGAGGLDTQYF.

The rearrangement links TRBV29-1 to TRBJ2-2, with D perhaps TRBD1 (6 bases). This CDR3 contains 12 residues. Per the germline V gene, CDR1 is SQVTM and CDR2 is ANQGSEA. V was shortened by 5 bases and J by 6 bases, with 10 bases between the two germline ends. Here the CDR3 DNA reads TGCAGCGTTCTTTGGGGGCCCGGGGAGCTGTTTTTT. Translated, it gives CSVLWGPGELFF.

This clonotype has a handful of counts. The rearrangement uses TRBV12-3 or TRBV12-4 and TRBJ1-5; no reliable D call. The CDR3 is made up of 13 amino acids. V was shortened by 5 bases and J by 6 bases, with 11 bases between the two germline ends. The CDR3 region has the DNA TGTGCCAGCAGTCCACCGGGGAGTCAGCCCCAGCATTTT. Translation gives CASSPPGSQPQHF.

CDR3: CSARDITSSYEQYF. The DNA for the CDR3 is TGCAGTGCTAGAGATATTACGAGCTCCTACGAGCAGTACTTC. The chain is built from TRBV20-1 and TRBJ2-7; D is unresolved. V shed 0 bases and J shed 0 bases, with 9 bases lying between them. This CDR3 region has 14 residues. Per the germline V gene, CDR1 is DFQATT and CDR2 is SNEGSKA (reference sequence).

This clonotype was seen a handful of times. The chain recombines TRBV7-9 with TRBJ2-3, with unresolved D. The CDR3 spans 16 residues. The germline V and J ends were trimmed by 2 bases and 1 base, with 13 bases remaining between them. The V gene's germline CDR1 is SEHNR and CDR2 FQNEAQ (reference sequence). The CDR3 here is CASSLMAVYGTDTQYF. The CDR3, as DNA: TGTGCCAGCAGCTTAATGGCGGTATATGGCACAGATACGCAGTATTTT.

This clonotype was detected only a few times. The chain combines TRBV10-3 with TRBJ1-5; D remains ambiguous. Deletions cut 6 bases from V and 1 base from J, with 16 bases between. Germline V gene data show CDR1 as ENHRY and CDR2 as SYGVKD. This CDR3 has 16 residues. The CDR3 region is CAISPAGPRSNQPQHF. CDR3 DNA sequence: TGTGCCATCAGCCCTGCTGGCCCGCGCAGCAATCAGCCCCAGCATTTT.

The J gene is TRBJ2-7, the V gene TRBV28; D not certain. The CDR3 has 15 amino acids. Germline assignment: CDR1 MDHEN and CDR2 SYDVKM. V dropped 3 bases and J dropped 2 bases, with 14 bases sitting between them. This CDR3 is CASSFGVSFTYEQYF. DNA of the CDR3: TGTGCCAGCAGTTTTGGGGTCTCATTTACCTACGAGCAGTACTTC.

This clonotype showed up just a few times. This chain joins TRBV7-2 and TRBJ2-7, with a tentative D call TRBD1 (5 bases). Per germline, CDR1 SGHTA and CDR2 FQGNSA. The CDR3 length is 14 residues. With 6 bases removed from V and 5 bases from J, the gap between germline ends came to 17 bases. The CDR3, as DNA: TGTGCCAGCAGTTGGGGCGGTAGGACCCACGAGCAGTACTTC. It yields the protein CASSWGGRTHEQYF.